These 5 T cell receptor beta chains share one sample of origin, sequenced in a study of CD8+ T cells in alopecia areata. After isolation, RNA underwent reverse transcription to generate cDNA as the sequencing template. Some clones are missing from TCRdb's copy, which holds only in-frame ones; the method was immunoSEQ multiplex PCR. The sample carries about 210,000 clones, 50% to 75% recorded once. The treatment denotes: oral pan-JAK inhibitor, 5-10 mg twice daily. Material: CD4+ T cells sorted from blood, obtained at week 4, from a patient treated with tofacitinib. The receptor set was obtained from a human donor with alopecia areata.

CDR3 DNA: TGTGCCAGCAGCCCGGCAGGGGGCTACGAGCAGTACTTC. This codes for CASSPAGGYEQYF. The V call is TRBV11-2, the J call TRBJ2-7; 7 bases fit TRBD1. CDR1 is SGHAT and CDR2 is FQNNGV in the germline V gene. The trim removed 5 bases at V and 3 bases at J, leaving 4 bases unmatched. CDR3 length: 13 amino acids.

The chain is built from TRBV11-2 and TRBJ2-1; 9 bases are a match to TRBD1. V dropped 5 bases and J dropped 12; count of bases not matched to a gene: 14. This CDR3 is built from 15 residues. Germline loops: CDR1 SGHAT, CDR2 FQNNGV. CDR3 coding DNA: TGTGCCAGCAGCCCTAGGGACAGGGCGTTGCTTTGGCAGTTCTTC. Translating it yields CASSPRDRALLWQFF. The whole variable domain, remainder taken from reference TRBV11-2 and TRBJ2-1, is EAGVAQSPRYKIIEKRQSVAFWCNPISGHATLYWYQQILGQGPKLLIQFQNNGVVDDSQLPKDRFSAERLKGVDSTLKIQPAKLEDSAVYLCASSPRDRALLWQFFGPGTRLTVL.

This chain links TRBV4-1 with TRBJ2-7, with a tentative D call TRBD2 (5 bases). The CDR3 has 15 amino acids. V lost 5 bases and J 3 bases, leaving 17 bases between the germline ends. Germline-derived CDR1 and CDR2 are MGHRA and YSYEKL. CDR3 amino acids: CASSLEGLSYYEQYF. CDR3 DNA: TGCGCCAGCAGCTTAGAGGGCTTATCGTACTACGAGCAGTACTTC.

The chain combines TRBV10-3 with TRBJ2-3, with D maybe TRBD2 (6 bases). The germline CDR1 and CDR2 sequences are ENHRY and SYGVKD. The CDR3 extends over 11 amino acids. V was clipped by 4 bases and J by 13 bases, with 12 bases between them. The CDR3 protein is CAISGGEREYF. As DNA, the CDR3 is TGTGCCATCAGTGGCGGGGAGAGGGAGTATTTT.

This clone was seen a few times. The chain uses TRBV10-3 and TRBJ2-6; no definite D call. V lost 0 bases to trimming and J lost 0 bases, with 9 bases between them. CDR1 and CDR2 from the germline V gene are ENHRY and SYGVKD. The CDR3 is 17 amino acids. Here the CDR3 reads CAISESGFSSGANVLTF. CDR3 nucleotide sequence: TGTGCCATCAGTGAGTCGGGATTCAGCTCTGGGGCCAACGTCCTGACTTTC.